The present TCR beta chain was sequenced within a study of T cells after yellow fever vaccination. Study-wide findings and caveats: The study noted that FACS-sorted repertoires could contain abundant clonotypes contaminating from the bulk population. The CD4 and CD8 compartments had a small share of their clonotypes in common. Reappearance after the booster was seen for most primary-vaccination clones, at about 95% CD4 and roughly 90% CD8.

A word on this clonotype: The antigen remains undetermined.

The authors made TCR cDNA by 5'RACE template switching, adding a universal primer site and UMIs. TCRdb re-analysed the 5' RACE reads in MiXCR, keeping a single row per CDR3 protein. The data contain 510,000 or so distinct CDR3 sequences, less than 20% of them singletons. The starting material was PBMCs, obtained 15 days after the yellow fever booster vaccination. This sequence was found in a man aged 25 to 40 who received the YFV17D yellow fever vaccine.

The CDR3: CSARPRNSNQPQHF. In DNA, the CDR3 is TGCAGTGCTAGACCCAGGAATAGCAATCAGCCCCAGCATTTT. The chain couples TRBV20-1 to TRBJ1-5, with no clear D. V lost 2 bases and J 0 bases, leaving 8 bases between the germline ends. Germline CDR1 is DFQATT and CDR2 is SNEGSKA (reference sequence). The CDR3 is 14 amino acids.